This is a list of T cell receptor beta chains from one sample in a study of blood T cell repertoires in COVID-19. Data came from immunoSEQ multiplex PCR; TCRdb stores just in-frame clones and leaves some out. The sample includes around 100,000 clones, 75% to 95% seen only once; the top ten take over 4.5%. Sequencing was carried out using peripheral blood. Receptor source: a man aged 45-65 years with acute or convalescent COVID-19. Both conserved end residues are part of each CDR3. D genes are given only for firm matches. Some rows mark clone size as missing; the rest say once, few, many or name a class of expanded clone.

clone_size j_call v_call d_call cdr3_nt cdr3_aa
- TRBJ2-7 TRBV7-9 - TGTGCCAGCAGTCTTACTACCTACGAGCAGTACTTC CASSLTTYEQYF
- TRBJ2-6 TRBV3-1/TRBV3-2 - TGTGCCAGCAGTCAGAACCTTCGTCCGGGACAATTTACTGGGGCCAACGTCCTGACTTTC CASSQNLRPGQFTGANVLTF
- TRBJ2-7 TRBV15 - TGTGCCACCAGCAGTGGGGGCCCAGCCCACGAGCAGTACTTC CATSSGGPAHEQYF
once TRBJ1-1 TRBV5-5 - TGTGCCAGCAGCTCTGCGTCATACGGGAATGCTGAAGCTTTCTTT CASSSASYGNAEAFF
- TRBJ1-4 TRBV6-2/TRBV6-3 - TGTGCCAGCAGTACGGTAACTAATGAAAAACTGTTTTTT CASSTVTNEKLFF
- TRBJ1-2 TRBV7-9 TRBD1 TGTGCCAGCAGCTTGGGGACAGGCTATGGCTACACCTTC CASSLGTGYGYTF
- TRBJ1-1 TRBV29-1 TRBD1 TGCAGCGTGCTCGCCGGGACAGGGGCCACTGAAGCTTTCTTT CSVLAGTGATEAFF
- TRBJ1-2 TRBV11-2 - TGTGCCAGCGCCCTCGCCGGAGGTAACTATGGCTACACCTTC CASALAGGNYGYTF
- TRBJ1-4 TRBV5-4 TRBD1 TGTGCCAGCAGCTTGCAGGGGGCGTTTGAAAAACTGTTTTTT CASSLQGAFEKLFF
- TRBJ1-3 TRBV27 - TGTGCCAGCAGTTCCCTCCCCCCGACAAGAACTGGAAACACCATATATTTT CASSSLPPTRTGNTIYF
- TRBJ1-3 TRBV10-3 TRBD1 TGTGCCATCAGTGGCCAGGGACAGGGCTCTGGAAACACCATATATTTT CAISGQGQGSGNTIYF
- TRBJ1-4 TRBV6-5 - TGTGCCAGCAGCCCGGTCCTGGCGGGAAAACTGTTTTTT CASSPVLAGKLFF
- TRBJ2-1 TRBV2 TRBD2 TGTGCCAGCAGTGGCTCCGGGACTAGCGGGCGGAATACTAATGAGCAGTTCTTC CASSGSGTSGRNTNEQFF
- TRBJ1-1 TRBV11-3 - TGTGCCAGCAGCCTCAGGGTCCTAAGAAACACTGAAGCTTTCTTT CASSLRVLRNTEAFF
- TRBJ2-3 TRBV24-1 TRBD2 TGTGCCACCAGTGATTCCGGGACTAGCGCAGATACGCAGTATTTT CATSDSGTSADTQYF
- TRBJ2-7 TRBV19 TRBD1 TGTGCCAGTAGCGACGGCTCAGGGGGCACGGGTTACGCGCAGTACTTC CASSDGSGGTGYAQYF
- TRBJ2-1 TRBV6-5 TRBD2 TGTGCCACCCGAGGACGGGACTATTATAACAATGAGCAGTTCTTC CATRGRDYYNNEQFF